The 17 T cell receptor beta chains below come from one sample, sequenced in a study of cytomegalovirus exposure and HLA in healthy donors (dated by TCRdb to about 2017). Library construction relied on the immunoSEQ multiplex PCR assay. For the multiplex PCR, a mixture combining 60 forward primers for TCR Vbeta segments and 13 reverse primers for TCR Jbeta segments was used. TCRdb's version of the immuneACCESS table is confined to in-frame rearrangements and falls short of the full clone set. An unresolved V gene accounts for under half of the shortfall where checked; the remainder is of unknown origin. The table for this sample lists about 140,000 clones; around three quarters of them were counted only once. The leading ten clones occupy less than 2% of the sample. Source material: PBMCs. These receptors were collected from a man aged 40-50 years in good health and CMV-seronegative.

The CDR3 coding sequence is TGTGCCAGTAAGGGGGCAGGAGAGACCCAGTACTTC. Its translation is CASKGAGETQYF. This chain connects TRBV11-3 to TRBJ2-5; TRBD1 aligns across 7 bases. CDR1 is SGHNT, CDR2 YENEEA, per germline. J lost 4 bases, V lost 9 bases, and 5 bases had no gene match. This CDR3 is built from 12 residues.

The rearrangement uses TRBV29-1 and TRBJ1-1, with unresolved D. Trimming took off 4 bases at V and 3 bases at J, with 15 bases between the two ends. CDR3 length: 14 residues. Per germline, CDR1 SQVTM and CDR2 ANQGSEA. CDR3 in amino acids: CSVVPGLRDTEAFF. Here the CDR3 DNA reads TGCAGCGTTGTTCCGGGTCTGAGGGACACTGAAGCTTTCTTT.

The J gene is TRBJ2-7, the V gene TRBV2; the match to TRBD2 covers 9 bases. This CDR3 region has 13 residues. The germline V gene encodes CDR1 SNHLY and CDR2 FYNNEI. The trim removed 7 bases at V and 1 base at J, leaving 2 bases unmatched. The CDR3 sequence is CASNSGSSYEQYF. The CDR3 nucleotides are TGTGCCAGCAATAGCGGGAGTTCCTACGAGCAGTACTTC.

With respect to this clone: The sample has other DNA sequences that encode this CDR3 too. The genes are TRBV7-9 and TRBJ2-3; TRBD1 agrees at 11 bases. V lost 5 bases and J lost 3; bases outside the gene matches: 4. The CDR3 sequence is 15 residues long. The germline V gene encodes CDR1 SEHNR and CDR2 FQNEAQ (reference sequence). The CDR3 is CASSVGQGATDTQYF. Here the CDR3 DNA reads TGTGCCAGCAGCGTCGGACAGGGGGCGACAGATACGCAGTATTTT. The whole variable domain, remainder taken from reference TRBV7-9 and TRBJ2-3, is DTGVSQNPRHKITKRGQNVTFRCDPISEHNRLYWYRQTLGQGPEFLTYFQNEAQLEKSRLLSDRFSAERPKGSFSTLEIQRTEQGDSAMYLCASSVGQGATDTQYFGPGTRLTVL.

This chain links TRBV18 with TRBJ1-1; 9 nucleotides match TRBD1. The CDR3 covers 15 residues. Trimming at V came to 3 bases and at J to 5 bases, leaving 7 bases not matched to a gene. Germline CDR1 is KGHSH and CDR2 is LQKENI. The CDR3 nucleotides read TGTGCCAGCTCACCCCCGGGACAGGGAAGGACTGAAGCTTTCTTT. It translates to CASSPPGQGRTEAFF. Based on the CDR3 plus reference TRBV18 and TRBJ1-1, the full variable domain is NAGVMQNPRHLVRRRGQEARLRCSPMKGHSHVYWYRQLPEEGLKFMVYLQKENIIDESGMPKERFSAEFPKEGPSILRIQQVVRGDSAAYFCASSPPGQGRTEAFFGQGTRLTVV.

A remark on this clone: This specimen includes other DNA sequences encoding the same CDR3. The gene calls are TRBV4-1 and TRBJ2-5; 9 bases map to TRBD1. The CDR3 has 14 amino acids. V dropped 4 bases and J dropped 5; count of bases not matched to a gene: 5. The germline V gene encodes CDR1 MGHRA and CDR2 YSYEKL. The CDR3 sequence is CASSRTGVRETQYF. CDR3 sequence (DNA): TGCGCCAGCAGCCGGACAGGGGTTAGGGAGACCCAGTACTTC.

CDR3 amino acids: CASSQDRRVGYEQYF. The CDR3, as DNA: TGCGCCAGCAGCCAAGATCGCAGGGTGGGTTACGAGCAGTACTTC. The gene calls are TRBV4-3 and TRBJ2-7, with TRBD1 as a possible D gene (5 bases). V was shortened by 0 bases and J by 4 bases, with 13 bases between the two germline ends. Germline CDR1 LGHNA, CDR2 YSLEER. The CDR3 length is 15 residues.

The gene calls are TRBV6-4 and TRBJ2-3; 10 bases align to TRBD2. This CDR3 has 13 residues. J lost 6 bases, V lost 5 bases, and 2 bases had no gene match. The germline V gene has CDR1 MRHNA and CDR2 SNTAGT. In DNA form, the CDR3 reads TGTGCCAGCAGTACTAGCGGGGAGGATACGCAGTATTTT. Protein product: CASSTSGEDTQYF.

The chain recombines TRBV27 with TRBJ2-7; D is possibly TRBD2 (6 bases). The V end was cut by 3 bases, the J end by 2 bases, with 14 bases between. This CDR3 is 15 amino acids long. Germline CDR1 and CDR2: MNHEY and SMNVEV (reference sequence). For the CDR3, the DNA is TGTGCCAGCAGTTTGGCGGGGCAGGGCGCCTACGAGCAGTACTTC. Its protein product is CASSLAGQGAYEQYF.

J is TRBJ2-5 and V is TRBV7-6; no definite D call. Trimming took 1 base from V and 3 from J, leaving 3 bases between them. The CDR3 has 12 amino acids. The germline V gene has CDR1 SGHVS and CDR2 FNYEAQ. CDR3 DNA: TGTGCCAGCAGCTTAGATAAAGAGACCCAGTACTTC. This gives the protein CASSLDKETQYF.

The gene calls are TRBV25-1 and TRBJ2-5; 11 bases are shared with TRBD1. Germline CDR1 is MGHDK and CDR2 is SYGVNS. This CDR3 has 18 amino acids. Trimming at V came to 3 bases and at J to 5 bases, leaving 14 bases not matched to a gene. Written as DNA, the CDR3 is TGTGCCAGCAGTGATCCAAGGACAGGGGGCGGGTGGGGGGAGACCCAGTACTTC. Translation gives CASSDPRTGGGWGETQYF.

This chain connects TRBV28 to TRBJ1-6; 10 positions agree with TRBD1. Germline lookup yields CDR1 MDHEN and CDR2 SYDVKM. The CDR3 runs 14 residues. Losses at the gene ends were 6 bases for V and 10 bases for J; bases not matched to a gene: 6. DNA for the CDR3: TGTGCCAGCAGGCCGTGGGGACAGGGGTCACCCCTCCACTTT. It translates to CASRPWGQGSPLHF.

The V call is TRBV7-9, the J call TRBJ1-4, with TRBD1 matching 7 bases. The trim removed 1 base at V and 5 bases at J, leaving 16 bases unmatched. The germline CDR1 and CDR2 sequences are SEHNR and FQNEAQ (reference sequence). CDR3 size: 19 residues. DNA for the CDR3: TGTGCCAGCAGCTTAGGTCGGGGACAGTTGGAGATGGGGAATGAAAAACTGTTTTTT. Protein sequence: CASSLGRGQLEMGNEKLFF.

J is TRBJ1-4 and V is TRBV7-2; 7 positions match TRBD1. This CDR3 comprises 13 residues. V was clipped by 4 bases and J by 5 bases; unmatched bases: 1. Per germline, CDR1 SGHTA and CDR2 FQGNSA. This CDR3 is CASSWTGNEKLFF. CDR3 sequence (DNA): TGTGCCAGCAGCTGGACAGGAAATGAAAAACTGTTTTTT.

V gene TRBV9 combines with J gene TRBJ2-1; 7 nucleotides agree with TRBD2. Germline-derived CDR1 and CDR2 are SGDLS and YYNGEE. Losses at the gene ends were 0 bases for V and 2 bases for J; bases not matched to a gene: 5. This CDR3 region has 16 residues. This chain's CDR3 is CASSVEEGGPYNEQFF. DNA of the CDR3: TGTGCCAGCAGCGTAGAAGAGGGAGGGCCCTACAATGAGCAGTTCTTC.

V is TRBV7-9 and J is TRBJ2-7; 9 positions agree with TRBD1. V lost 5 bases and J lost 4; bases outside the gene matches: 9. The length of the CDR3 is 15 residues. Germline V gene sequence: CDR1 SEHNR, CDR2 FQNEAQ (reference sequence). The CDR3 reads CASSPRTGAAYEQYF. CDR3 coding DNA: TGTGCCAGCAGCCCCAGGACAGGGGCCGCGTACGAGCAGTACTTC. Drawing the rest from reference TRBV7-9 and TRBJ2-7, the complete variable domain is DTGVSQNPRHKITKRGQNVTFRCDPISEHNRLYWYRQTLGQGPEFLTYFQNEAQLEKSRLLSDRFSAERPKGSFSTLEIQRTEQGDSAMYLCASSPRTGAAYEQYFGPGTRLTVT.

The CDR3 nucleotides are TGTGCCAGCAGCTTAGCCAAGCAGGACAATCAGCCCCAGCATTTT. Translating gives CASSLAKQDNQPQHF. The chain joins TRBV7-2 to TRBJ1-5, with D uncertain. With 0 bases removed from V and 3 bases from J, the gap between germline ends came to 9 bases. Germline V gives CDR1 SGHTA, CDR2 FQGNSA. The CDR3 extends over 15 amino acids.